Listed below are T cell receptor beta chains from one sample, sequenced in a study of CD8 T cells in Susac syndrome. TCRdb re-analysed the immunoSEQ multiplex PCR reads in MiXCR, keeping a single row per CDR3 protein. The repertoire holds roughly 200,000 distinct CDR3 sequences, with roughly 94% as singletons. The specimen sequenced was CD4+ T cells from PBMCs. These receptors were collected from a human donor with Susac syndrome. CDR3s include the opening cysteine and the closing phenylalanine or tryptophan. A D gene is named only where the DNA matches it firmly. Size is stated for part of the rows, as once, few or many counts, or as a class when the clone is expanded.

D gene	clone size	CDR3 length	V gene	J gene	CDR3 DNA	CDR3 protein
.	.	14	TRBV4-3	TRBJ1-2	TGCGCCAGCAGCCAAGATGTGAGGGGCTATGGCTACACCTTC	CASSQDVRGYGYTF
TRBD1	.	12	TRBV29-1	TRBJ1-2	TGCAGCGGCACCGGGACAGGGTATGGCTACACCTTC	CSGTGTGYGYTF
.	.	18	TRBV2	TRBJ1-4	TGTGCCAGCAGTGAAGCGCAGGAGGGCTTAACAACTAATGAAAAACTGTTTTTT	CASSEAQEGLTTNEKLFF
TRBD2	.	15	TRBV20-1	TRBJ2-2	TGCAGTGCTCCGCTAGCGGGAGGGCCCACCGGGGAGCTGTTTTTT	CSAPLAGGPTGELFF
.	.	12	TRBV25-1	TRBJ1-1	TGTGCCAGCAGTGAATCCCTCCTTCCGGCTTTCTTT	CASSESLLPAFF
.	.	13	TRBV20-1	TRBJ2-3	TGCAGTGCTAGAGGCGAGAGCACAGATACGCAGTATTTT	CSARGESTDTQYF
.	.	14	TRBV7-9	TRBJ2-1	TGTGCCAGCAACACAAAGGGCCCCAACGATGAGCAGTTCTTC	CASNTKGPNDEQFF
.	.	12	TRBV19	TRBJ2-4	TGTGCCAGTAGTATGGCGGTAGGGCCTGAGTACTTC	CASSMAVGPEYF
.	.	15	TRBV30	TRBJ1-1	TGTGCCTGGAGTAGCCCAGGCGGCACGGGCACTGAAGCTTTCTTT	CAWSSPGGTGTEAFF
TRBD2	.	17	TRBV20-1	TRBJ2-5	TGCAGTGCTAGAGGGAACTCGCGGGAGGGCCGGAGTGAGACCCAGTACTTC	CSARGNSREGRSETQYF
.	.	14	TRBV6-6	TRBJ2-3	TGTGCCAGCAGTTACGACGATAGCACAGATACGCAGTATTTT	CASSYDDSTDTQYF
.	few	12	TRBV7-2	TRBJ1-5	TGTGCCAGCAGCTTAAGCAATCAGCCCCAGCATTTT	CASSLSNQPQHF
TRBD2	.	21	TRBV3-1	TRBJ2-1	TGTGCCAGCAGTTCAAGGGGATTTTCTAGCGGGAGAATAGCCTCCTACAATGAGCAGTTCTTC	CASSSRGFSSGRIASYNEQFF
.	.	13	TRBV24-1	TRBJ2-2	TGTGCCACCAGTGACGAGAACACCGGGGAGCTGTTTTTT	CATSDENTGELFF
.	once	15	TRBV4-2	TRBJ2-3	TGTGCCAGCAGCCAAGTTCAGCTGAGCACAGATACGCAGTATTTT	CASSQVQLSTDTQYF
.	.	19	TRBV6-4	TRBJ2-7	TGTGCCAGCACCCAAGGAGAGGAACAGGGCATCCTCCTCTCCTACGAGCAGTACTTC	CASTQGEEQGILLSYEQYF
.	.	14	TRBV20-1	TRBJ2-7	TGCAGTGCTAGATCTAGCGAGTTACTTTACGAGCAGTACTTC	CSARSSELLYEQYF
.	.	17	TRBV30	TRBJ1-1	TGTGCCTGGAGTGTTCTTCCCTCTGCCGTTATGAACACTGAAGCTTTCTTT	CAWSVLPSAVMNTEAFF
TRBD1	.	15	TRBV20-1	TRBJ1-1	TGCAGTGCTCCTCGGGCGGACAGGGTGATGACTGAAGCTTTCTTT	CSAPRADRVMTEAFF
.	.	14	TRBV19	TRBJ1-2	TGTGCCAGTAGGAGGGGCGGACGCGAGCATGGCTACACCTTC	CASRRGGREHGYTF
.	.	11	TRBV20-1	TRBJ1-1	TGCAGTGCCCGCCAAGAAACTGAAGCTTTCTTT	CSARQETEAFF
.	.	13	TRBV7-9	TRBJ1-2	TGTGCCAGCAGCCCGGCCGGGGACTATGGCTACACCTTC	CASSPAGDYGYTF
.	.	15	TRBV20-1	TRBJ2-4	TGCAGTGCTAGAGATCCCGGTAGCGCCAAAAACATTCAGTACTTC	CSARDPGSAKNIQYF
TRBD1	.	17	TRBV4-2	TRBJ1-1	TGTGCCAGCAGCCCAGGTCGGACAGGGGATTTGAACACTGAAGCTTTCTTT	CASSPGRTGDLNTEAFF
TRBD2	.	16	TRBV28	TRBJ2-3	TGTGCCAGCAGCCGGACTAGCGGGAGTCTCCCAGATACGCAGTATTTT	CASSRTSGSLPDTQYF
.	.	12	TRBV7-9	TRBJ1-5	TGTGCCAGCAGCATAATCAATCAGCCCCAGCATTTT	CASSIINQPQHF
TRBD2	.	16	TRBV5-1	TRBJ2-2	TGCGCCAGCAGCTTTGGGACTAGCGTGAACACCGGGGAGCTGTTTTTT	CASSFGTSVNTGELFF
TRBD2	.	15	TRBV20-1	TRBJ2-3	TGCAGTGCTAAAGGACTAGCGGGGCGCACAGATACGCAGTATTTT	CSAKGLAGRTDTQYF
TRBD2	.	16	TRBV24-1	TRBJ2-3	TGTGCCACCAGTGTCCGGACTAGCGGGGGGGCCTGGACGCAGTATTTT	CATSVRTSGGAWTQYF
.	.	12	TRBV19	TRBJ1-5	TGTGCCAGTAGTATAGGGTCTCAGCCCCAGCATTTT	CASSIGSQPQHF
.	.	16	TRBV6-6	TRBJ1-2	TGTGCCAGCACCATACTCGGCGGGGGAGGGGGGTATGGCTACACCTTC	CASTILGGGGGYGYTF
TRBD2	.	16	TRBV27	TRBJ2-7	TGTGCCAGCAGTTCTTTGACGACTAGCGGGAGTTACGAGCAGTACTTC	CASSSLTTSGSYEQYF